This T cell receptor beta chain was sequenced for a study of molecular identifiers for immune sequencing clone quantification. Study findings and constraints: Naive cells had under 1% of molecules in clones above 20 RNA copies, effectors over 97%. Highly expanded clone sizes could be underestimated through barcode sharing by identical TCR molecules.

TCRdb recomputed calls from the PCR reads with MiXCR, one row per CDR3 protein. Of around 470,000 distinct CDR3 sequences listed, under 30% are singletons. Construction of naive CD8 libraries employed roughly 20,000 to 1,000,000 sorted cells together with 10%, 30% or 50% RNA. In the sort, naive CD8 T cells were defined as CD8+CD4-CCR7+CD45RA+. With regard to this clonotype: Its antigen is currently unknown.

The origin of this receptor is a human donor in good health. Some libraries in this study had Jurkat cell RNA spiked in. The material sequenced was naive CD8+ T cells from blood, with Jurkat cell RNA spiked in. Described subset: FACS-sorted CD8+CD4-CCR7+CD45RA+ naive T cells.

The CDR3 DNA follows: TGCGCCAGCAGCCAAGTCCCGGGACAGGGGTTGGAGACCCAGTACTTC. It specifies CASSQVPGQGLETQYF. V gene TRBV4-1 combines with J gene TRBJ2-5; TRBD1 matches at 10 bases. With V trimmed by 1 base and J by 5 bases, 7 bases remained unmatched. The CDR3 extends over 16 amino acids. CDR1 is MGHRA and CDR2 is YSYEKL in the germline V gene.